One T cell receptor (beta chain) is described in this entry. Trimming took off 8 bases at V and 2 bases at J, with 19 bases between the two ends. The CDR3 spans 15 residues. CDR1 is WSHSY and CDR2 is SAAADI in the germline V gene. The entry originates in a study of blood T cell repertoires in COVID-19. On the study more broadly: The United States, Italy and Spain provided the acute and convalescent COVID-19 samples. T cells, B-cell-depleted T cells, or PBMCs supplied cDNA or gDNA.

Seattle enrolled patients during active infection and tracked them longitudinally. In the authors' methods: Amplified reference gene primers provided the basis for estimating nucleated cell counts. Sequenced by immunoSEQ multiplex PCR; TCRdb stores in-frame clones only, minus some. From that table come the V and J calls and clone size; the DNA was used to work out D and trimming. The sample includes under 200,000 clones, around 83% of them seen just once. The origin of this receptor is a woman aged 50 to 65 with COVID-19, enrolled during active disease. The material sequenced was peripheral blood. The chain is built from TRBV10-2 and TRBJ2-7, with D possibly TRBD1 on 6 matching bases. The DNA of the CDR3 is TGCGCCAGCTACACCCCCGGGACACATCCCTACGAGCAGTACTTC. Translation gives CASYTPGTHPYEQYF.